Ten or more counts support the clone carrying this TCR beta chain. Its specificity is not known. Generation of TCR beta libraries employed quantitative 5'-RACE incorporating molecular barcodes. TCRdb used MiXCR to reprocess the 5' RACE reads, holding one entry per CDR3 protein. The sample consists of 200,000 to 250,000 distinct CDR3 sequences, 10% to 13% of them appearing once. The germline CDR1 and CDR2 sequences are DFQATT and SNEGSKA (reference sequence). The CDR3 spans 12 residues. Trimming removed 2 bases at V and 2 bases at J, with 7 bases between. The sample originates from a study of CD8 T cells in ankylosing spondylitis. Study results and caveats: Among TCR beta sequences, a motif of several highly homologous variants appeared characteristic of ankylosing spondylitis blood. Disease-linked clones reportedly showed significant enrichment in matched ankylosing spondylitis synovial fluid. Some of these motif variants have turned up before, in reports on reactive arthritis synovial fluid and blood.

The sequenced material came from blood, either unsorted or a sorted T cell fraction (not recorded which). The TCR sequence derives from a male donor with ankylosing spondylitis or in good health (not recorded which). J is TRBJ2-7 and V is TRBV20-1; no definite D call. CDR3 DNA: TGCAGTGCTAGATCAGAGGCCTACGAGCAGTACTTC. Translation gives CSARSEAYEQYF.